This T cell receptor (beta chain) was recovered during a study of blood T cells in healthy people across ages (dated by TCRdb to between 2015 and 2017). Background on the whole study: In model experiments, roughly one uniquely barcoded TCR beta cDNA molecule per two T cells was captured by template switching. Two additional independent replicas of 1 million unique cDNA reads from the same blood draw were analyzed for two donors (one aged 18 to 29 and one aged 80 or older). The donors were divided into four age groups: young (average 16 years), middle-aged (about 41), aged (approximately 62) and long-lived (about 90). To avoid experimental bias, donors of different ages were spread randomly across the sequencing lanes. The study measured age-related changes in TCR beta repertoire diversity using deep sequencing normalized with unique cDNA molecular identifiers.

The roughly 38 donors, aged 6 to 90 years, were systemically healthy Caucasian individuals from Russia. Around 10 milliliters of peripheral blood were drawn from each donor into EDTA-treated Vacutainer tubes. PBMCs were isolated by Ficoll-Paque density-gradient centrifugation, with at least 7 million obtained per sample. Total RNA, at least 6 micrograms per sample, was extracted from PBMCs with Trizol reagent. For every donor, an aliquot of PBMCs went through flow cytometry to measure the percentages of naive CD45RAhigh/CD27high T cells. The paper as a whole reports these results and caveats: Compared with the aged group, the long-lived group had more naive CD4+ T cells, fewer expanded clones and increased TCR diversity, suggesting age selection. Because profiling used bulk unsorted PBMCs, naive and antigen-experienced compartments could not be compared conclusively. Estimates of total diversity based on one million sequenced T cells were regarded as lower bounds and as underestimates. As age increased, observed TCR beta diversity per million T cells dropped in a roughly linear way, and a significant reduction was already evident by age 40. The percentage of naive T cells measured by flow cytometry correlated strongly with observed TCR beta diversity. The CMV infection status of donors was not known, potentially confounding age-related changes in expanded clonotypes.

CDR3 length: 17 amino acids, cysteine to phenylalanine. The kept DNA is CDR3 alone, 51 bases in frame from the first base. CDR1 MGHRA and CDR2 YSYEKL are derived from the germline V gene. Notes on this clonotype: This receptor's antigen is unknown. The junction and the germline gene differ at one end; a read error may be behind it.

The library was obtained by 5' RACE. Sequencer: Illumina HiSeq 2500. The second PCR ran for roughly 7 to 12 cycles and used a J-beta primer mix along with a sample-barcoded 5' primer. A unique molecular identifier was introduced onto each TCR beta cDNA molecule by a template-switch 5' adaptor carrying 12 random nucleotides. At least 3 million CDR3-containing paired-end reads were obtained from each sample. All of the RNA was converted into first-strand cDNA using the Mint cDNA synthesis kit, with a TRBC-specific oligonucleotide serving as the primer. After uracil-DNA glycosylase treatment, a first 18-cycle PCR used universal primers M1SS and BC2_uni_R on all cDNA. On the study's bioinformatics: For normalization, 1 million high-quality reads, each with a distinct molecular identifier, were randomly selected from each sample. Reads sharing molecular identifiers were discarded rather than binned into consensus sequences. MiTCR, with a Q25 quality threshold and the strictest error-elimination algorithm, was used for CDR3 identification, clonotype clustering and error correction. A nonparametric unseen species model using Euler transformation provided a lower-bound estimate of total TCR beta diversity. The raw public reads went through TCRdb reprocessing: fastp at Q25, MiXCR clone calling, in-frame beta chains kept. Every entry covers one CDR3 protein and lists the most common genes and DNA from its rows. The authors' filters were not applied to this entry. Recorded for this sample are some 860,000 distinct CDR3 sequences; 56% of them occurred a single time. Under 30% of the sample belongs to the ten largest clones.

Material: blood. The TCR comes from a man aged 35-49 years in good health. The chain is encoded by TRBV4-1 joined to TRBJ2-5, and 9 junctional nucleotides match TRBD2. Read as DNA, the sequence is TGCGCCAGCAGCCAACTCGTAGCGGGAGCTTATCAAGGGACCCAGTACTTC. Its amino acids are CASSQLVAGAYQGTQYF.